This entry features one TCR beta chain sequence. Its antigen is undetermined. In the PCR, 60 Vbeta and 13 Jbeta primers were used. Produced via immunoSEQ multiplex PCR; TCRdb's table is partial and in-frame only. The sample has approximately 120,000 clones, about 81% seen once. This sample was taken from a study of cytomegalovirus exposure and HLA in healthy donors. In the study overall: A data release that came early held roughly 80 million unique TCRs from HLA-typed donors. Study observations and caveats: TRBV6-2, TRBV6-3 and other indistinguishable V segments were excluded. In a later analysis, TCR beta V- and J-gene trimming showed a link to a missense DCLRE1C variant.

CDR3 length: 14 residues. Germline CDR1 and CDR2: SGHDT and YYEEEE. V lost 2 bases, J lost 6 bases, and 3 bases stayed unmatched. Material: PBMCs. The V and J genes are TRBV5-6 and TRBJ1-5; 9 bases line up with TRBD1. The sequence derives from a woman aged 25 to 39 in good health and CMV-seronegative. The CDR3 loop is CASSFGTGSQPQHF. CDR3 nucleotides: TGTGCCAGCAGCTTCGGGACAGGGAGTCAGCCCCAGCATTTT. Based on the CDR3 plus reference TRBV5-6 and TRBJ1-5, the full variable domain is DAGVTQSPTHLIKTRGQQVTLRCSPKSGHDTVSWYQQALGQGPQFIFQYYEEEERQRGNFPDRFSGHQFPNYSSELNVNALLLGDSALYLCASSFGTGSQPQHFGDGTRLSIL.